The source of this T cell receptor (beta chain) is a study of relationships among human T cell subsets. The CDR3 runs to 12 residues. Trimming took off 0 bases at V and 9 bases at J, with 11 bases between the two ends. The germline gives CDR1 GTSNPN, CDR2 SVGIG (reference sequence). Semiquantitative ARM-PCR amplified T cell receptor alpha and beta CDR3 regions from mRNA. In ARM-PCR, communal superprimers followed tagged nested gene-specific primers for exponential amplification. TCRdb recomputed calls from the multiplex PCR reads with MiXCR, one row per CDR3 protein. The table lists some 13,000 distinct CDR3 sequences, roughly 60% of them singletons, with roughly 2% in the top ten. Anti-CD25 beads selected CD4+CD25+ regulatory T cells from positively selected CD4+ cells.

Sequenced: Tregs sorted from blood. This sequence was found in a man in his forties or fifties in good health. This rearrangement joins TRBV30 to TRBJ1-1; perhaps TRBD1 as D (6 bases). As DNA, the CDR3 is TGTGCCTGGAGTGTACGTGGGGGCCAAGCTTTCTTT. As protein: CAWSVRGGQAFF.